The clone carrying this T cell receptor (beta chain) was observed a single time. Its antigen is unknown. The V end was cut by 0 bases, the J end by 6 bases, with 9 bases between. This CDR3 has 13 amino acids. Germline V gene data show CDR1 as SGHDN and CDR2 as FVKESK. This entry is derived from a study of shared clonotypes between healthy human individuals. About the study: Participating donors consisted of a couple of women and a few men aged 18 to 49. Study-wide results and caveats: Relative to their counterparts shared across all four donors, non-shared clonotypes exhibited diminished generation probabilities.

This table comes from immunoSEQ multiplex PCR, and its TCRdb copy is limited to in-frame clones, with some not included. The sample holds about 2 million clones, 90% to 95% seen once. The material sequenced was naive CD4+ T cells sorted from blood. The subset: CD45RA+ positively selected. The clonotype originates from a man aged 18 to 35 in good health. V usage is TRBV14 and J usage is TRBJ2-7; no firm D call. The CDR3 DNA follows: TGTGCCAGCAGCCAAGACTTAGGGTCCGAGCAGTACTTC. Translating gives CASSQDLGSEQYF.